Shown below are 8 T cell receptor beta chains from a single sample sequenced in a study of blood T cell repertoires in COVID-19. Clones were read by immunoSEQ multiplex PCR, and TCRdb kept only the in-frame ones, dropping some. Seen here are over 200,000 clones, roughly 80% observed once, and the top ten hold 15% to 20%. Sequences were obtained from peripheral blood. These receptors were taken from a woman older than 75 with active or convalescent COVID-19.

This chain connects TRBV19 to TRBJ1-1; 8 nucleotides line up with TRBD1. V lost 1 base to trimming and J lost 3 bases; unmatched junction nucleotides: 1. Germline CDR1 LNHDA, CDR2 SQIVND (reference sequence). This CDR3 is built from 14 residues. CDR3 DNA sequence: TGTGCCAGTAGTATAGGGGACAGGTACACTGAAGCTTTCTTT. It codes for CASSIGDRYTEAFF. Full variable domain (outside the CDR3, taken from reference TRBV19 and TRBJ1-1): DGGITQSPKYLFRKEGQNVTLSCEQNLNHDAMYWYRQDPGQGLRLIYYSQIVNDFQKGDIAEGYSVSREKKESFPLTVTSAQKNPTAFYLCASSIGDRYTEAFFGQGTRLTVV.

This clone was found many times. This chain's CDR3 is CASSSRTGEGSPLHF. The CDR3 DNA follows: TGTGCCAGCAGCTCAAGGACAGGGGAAGGTTCACCCCTCCACTTT. The gene calls are TRBV7-2 and TRBJ1-6; TRBD1 aligns across 9 bases. The ends lost 4 bases at V and 9 bases at J; junction bases unmatched: 7. Germline V CDR1 and CDR2: SGHTA, FQGNSA. The CDR3 is 15 amino acids.

The genes are TRBV7-3 and TRBJ2-3; 7 bases are shared with TRBD2. Germline loops: CDR1 SGHTA, CDR2 FQGTGA. This CDR3 region has 14 residues. Trimming at V came to 5 bases and at J to 0 bases, leaving 2 bases not matched to a gene. The CDR3 spells CASSRDYSTDTQYF. The CDR3 DNA reads as TGTGCCAGCAGCCGGGACTATAGCACAGATACGCAGTATTTT.

The chain carries TRBV18 and TRBJ2-1; the match to TRBD2 covers 10 bases. The V segment lost 4 bases and the J segment 6 bases; nucleotides outside the gene matches: 6. Germline V gives CDR1 KGHSH, CDR2 LQKENI. CDR3 length: 15 residues. In DNA, the CDR3 is TGTGCCAGCTCACAAACTAGCGGGAACGGCAATGAGCAGTTCTTC. Its protein product is CASSQTSGNGNEQFF.

This clone came up a few times. The gene calls are TRBV11-1 and TRBJ1-1; 11 bases fit TRBD1. The CDR3 has 15 amino acids. Germline trimming cut 4 bases from V and 4 bases from J; bases unmatched to any gene: 5. From germline, CDR1 is SGHAT and CDR2 FQDESV (reference sequence). CDR3 nucleotides: TGTGCCAGCAGCTCCGCGGGACAGGGGGTCACTGAAGCTTTCTTT. Translation gives CASSSAGQGVTEAFF. Drawing the rest from reference TRBV11-1 and TRBJ1-1, the complete variable domain is EAEVAQSPRYKITEKSQAVAFWCDPISGHATLYWYRQILGQGPELLVQFQDESVVDDSQLPKDRFSAERLKGVDSTLKIQPAELGDSAMYLCASSSAGQGVTEAFFGQGTRLTVV.

The J gene is TRBJ1-1, the V gene TRBV29-1; the match to TRBD1 covers 7 bases. Germline V gene lookup returns CDR1 SQVTM and CDR2 ANQGSEA. The CDR3 spans 13 residues. With V trimmed by 6 bases and J by 5 bases, 9 bases remained unmatched. The CDR3 is CSVEGQQQTEAFF. The CDR3 DNA reads TGCAGCGTGGAGGGACAGCAACAGACTGAAGCTTTCTTT.

The V call is TRBV29-1, the J call TRBJ2-4; possibly TRBD1 for D (5 bases). With 6 bases removed from V and 3 bases from J, the gap between germline ends came to 12 bases. Germline CDR1 reads SQVTM; CDR2 reads ANQGSEA. The CDR3 has 13 amino acids. This chain's CDR3 is CSVLDSNKNIQYF. The CDR3 DNA reads as TGCAGCGTCCTAGACAGTAACAAAAACATTCAGTACTTC.

This chain joins TRBV27 and TRBJ2-2; TRBD1 agrees at 7 bases. V lost 5 bases, J lost 6 bases, and 3 bases stayed unmatched. This CDR3 is 13 amino acids long. The germline CDR1 and CDR2 sequences are MNHEY and SMNVEV (reference sequence). CDR3: CASSRQGSGELFF. As DNA, the CDR3 is TGTGCCAGCAGTAGACAGGGTTCCGGGGAGCTGTTTTTT.